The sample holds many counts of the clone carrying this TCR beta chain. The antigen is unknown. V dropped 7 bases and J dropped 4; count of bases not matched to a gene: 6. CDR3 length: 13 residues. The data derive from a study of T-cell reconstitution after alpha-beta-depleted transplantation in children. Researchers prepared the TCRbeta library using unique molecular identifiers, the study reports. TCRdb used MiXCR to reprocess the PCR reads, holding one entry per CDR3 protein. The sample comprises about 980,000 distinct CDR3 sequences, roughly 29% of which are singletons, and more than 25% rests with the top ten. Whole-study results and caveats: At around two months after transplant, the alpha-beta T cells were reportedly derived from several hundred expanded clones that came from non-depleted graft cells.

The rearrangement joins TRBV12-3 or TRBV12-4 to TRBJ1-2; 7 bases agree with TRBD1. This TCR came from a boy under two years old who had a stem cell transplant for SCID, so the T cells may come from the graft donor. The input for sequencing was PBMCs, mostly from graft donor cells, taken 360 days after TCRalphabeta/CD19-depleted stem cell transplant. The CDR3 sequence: CASTWTGSYGYTF. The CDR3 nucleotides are TGTGCCAGCACCTGGACAGGAAGCTATGGCTACACCTTC.